These T cell receptor beta chains were read from a single sample in a study of human T cells and chemical hapten exposure. One entry per CDR3 protein results from TCRdb running MiXCR on the RACE reads. The sample gives approximately 75,000 distinct CDR3 sequences, about 8% of which show up once; nearly 3.5% is in the top ten. The material sequenced was whole blood, taken in connection with sensitization to the hapten diphenylcyclopropenone (DPC). The receptors shown here come from a woman aged 45-65 years with alopecia areata. Some clones in this sample may be carry-over from other donors' samples. Each CDR3 is given with its conserved first and last residue. Each record gives: V gene, CDR3 protein.

v_call: TRBV11-3
cdr3_aa: CASSLGQMGSGETQYF

v_call: TRBV2
cdr3_aa: CASKDRGRTQYF

v_call: TRBV7-9
cdr3_aa: CASSPPVSRNEQFF

v_call: TRBV29-1
cdr3_aa: CSVWDGTDTQYF

v_call: TRBV7-8
cdr3_aa: CASSFQGLAGGSDRTDTQYF

v_call: TRBV7-2
cdr3_aa: CASSSHDRFGSYEQYF

v_call: TRBV6-1
cdr3_aa: CASKPRVNQPQHF

v_call: TRBV5-1
cdr3_aa: CASSSGLAGGRPSYEQYF

v_call: TRBV3-1
cdr3_aa: CASSQDPPSAASQETQYF

v_call: TRBV2
cdr3_aa: CASSPGQPHQPQHF

v_call: TRBV25-1
cdr3_aa: CASSEYGTGAKNIQYF

v_call: TRBV7-2
cdr3_aa: CASSPGGTGELFF

v_call: TRBV28
cdr3_aa: CASSSQGSQPQHF

v_call: TRBV12-3/TRBV12-4
cdr3_aa: CASSFSMNTEAFF

v_call: TRBV5-6
cdr3_aa: CASSPRGRILRGTEAFF

v_call: TRBV5-1
cdr3_aa: CASSLETGGQPQHF

v_call: TRBV2
cdr3_aa: CASSTGSSGANVLTF

v_call: TRBV6-5
cdr3_aa: CASSSYSVNTGELFF

v_call: TRBV15
cdr3_aa: CATSRDKGSGNTIYF

v_call: TRBV29-1
cdr3_aa: CSVGETLLNTEAFF

v_call: TRBV7-6
cdr3_aa: CASSTGVFYEQYF

v_call: TRBV29-1
cdr3_aa: CSVGGSNQPQHF

v_call: TRBV12-3/TRBV12-4
cdr3_aa: CASSSKGNTEAFF

v_call: TRBV7-3
cdr3_aa: CASSPGRGLDTDTQYF

v_call: TRBV12-3/TRBV12-4
cdr3_aa: CASRRQGTYGYTF

v_call: TRBV7-2
cdr3_aa: CASSFVGATNEKLFF

v_call: TRBV12-5
cdr3_aa: CASAWENTEAFF